Shown below are 32 T cell receptor beta chains from a single sample sequenced in a study of blood T cell repertoires in COVID-19. Only in-frame clones appear in the TCRdb table, and some are missing; sequencing was by immunoSEQ multiplex PCR. The sample shows 200,000 or so clones, approximately 79% of them seen only once. The sequenced material came from peripheral blood. Every receptor here comes from a man in his thirties or forties with active or convalescent COVID-19.

The chain uses TRBV27 and TRBJ1-1, with 7 bases lining up with TRBD1. The CDR3 has 16 residues. The germline V gene has CDR1 MNHEY and CDR2 SMNVEV (reference sequence). V lost 5 bases to trimming and J lost 1 base; unmatched junction nucleotides: 10. The CDR3 is CASSPNRGGTNTEAFF. For the CDR3, the DNA is TGTGCCAGCAGTCCAAACAGGGGTGGGACGAACACTGAAGCTTTCTTT.

The V and J genes are TRBV4-3 and TRBJ2-4; TRBD1 matches at 10 bases. Unmatched junction bases numbered 4, after V lost 1 base and J lost 7 bases. The germline CDR1 and CDR2 sequences are LGHNA and YSLEER. The CDR3 contains 15 residues. The CDR3 bases are TGCGCCAGCAGCCAAGGAAGGACAGGGGGGAACATTCAGTACTTC. This gives the protein CASSQGRTGGNIQYF.

The CDR3 coding sequence is TGTGCCTGGAGTTTGGGCGGGGGGGCAGGCGAGACCCAGTACTTC. Translation: CAWSLGGGAGETQYF. The chain carries TRBV30 and TRBJ2-5, with 9 bases fitting TRBD2. CDR3 length: 15 residues. Germline assignment: CDR1 GTSNPN and CDR2 SVGIG (reference sequence). Germline trimming cut 2 bases from V and 5 bases from J; bases unmatched to any gene: 9.

The chain employs TRBV3-1 (or the pseudogene TRBV3-2) and TRBJ1-4; 7 positions match TRBD1. Trimming took 1 base from V and 5 from J; bases not matched to a gene: 13. Germline loops: CDR1 LGHDT, CDR2 YNNKEL (reference sequence). The CDR3 totals 18 residues. This CDR3 is CASSQGTGRQRFNEKLFF. In nucleotides, the CDR3 is TGTGCCAGCAGCCAAGGGACAGGCCGGCAGAGATTCAATGAAAAACTGTTTTTT.

V gene TRBV5-1 combines with J gene TRBJ1-1, with unresolved D. Germline-derived CDR1 and CDR2 are SGHRS and YFSETQ. Trimming pared 2 bases from V and 1 base from J, leaving 6 bases between. This CDR3 spans 13 amino acids. CDR3 region: CASSFSGNTEAFF. The CDR3 nucleotides read TGCGCCAGCAGCTTCAGCGGGAACACTGAAGCTTTCTTT.

The table lists this clone with a few counts. The rearrangement links TRBV4-3 to TRBJ1-1, with 7 bases lining up with TRBD1. The CDR3 is 15 residues long. CDR1 is LGHNA and CDR2 is YSLEER in the germline V gene. V lost 2 bases and J lost 6; bases outside the gene matches: 9. CDR3 nucleotides: TGCGCCAGCAGCCAACACAGGGGCCTAAGCGCTGAAGCTTTCTTT. Amino acid sequence: CASSQHRGLSAEAFF.

V usage is TRBV11-2 and J usage is TRBJ2-3; D not resolved. V shed 0 bases and J shed 2 bases, with 18 bases lying between them. CDR1 is SGHAT and CDR2 is FQNNGV in the germline V gene. CDR3 length: 18 residues. The CDR3 DNA reads as TGTGCCAGCAGCTTAGAGGGCGCAGTAGTCGGCGTCACAGATACGCAGTATTTT. Protein sequence: CASSLEGAVVGVTDTQYF.

The table lists this clone with a count of one. V gene TRBV19 combines with J gene TRBJ2-3; D perhaps matches TRBD2 (6 bases). With 5 bases removed from V and 4 bases from J, the gap between germline ends came to 19 bases. The length of the CDR3 is 16 residues. Germline lookup yields CDR1 LNHDA and CDR2 SQIVND (reference sequence). This CDR3 is CASSAPGGAGADTQYF. The CDR3 nucleotides read TGTGCCAGTAGTGCCCCAGGAGGGGCGGGCGCAGATACGCAGTATTTT.

This chain joins TRBV7-2 and TRBJ1-2, with 8 bases lining up with TRBD1. CDR1 is SGHTA and CDR2 is FQGNSA in the germline V gene. The CDR3 spans 14 residues. With 2 bases clipped from V and 4 bases from J, the junction kept 3 bases outside the gene matches. The CDR3 bases are TGTGCCAGCAGCTTATCAACAGGGGGCTATGGCTACACCTTC. Translation: CASSLSTGGYGYTF.

The chain has TRBV16 and TRBJ1-6, with TRBD1 as a possible D gene (5 bases). The CDR3 contains 13 residues. V was clipped by 4 bases and J by 9 bases, with 10 bases between them. Germline CDR1 KGHSY, CDR2 FQNENV. CDR3 nucleotide sequence: TGTGCCAGCAGCCCCGGCAGGGCTTCACCCCTCCACTTT. Its translation: CASSPGRASPLHF.

V is TRBV5-1 and J is TRBJ1-4; D gene ambiguous. CDR3 length: 14 residues. Germline loops: CDR1 SGHRS, CDR2 YFSETQ. The ends were cut back, 0 bases at V and 4 bases at J, with 7 bases in the middle. CDR3 nucleotide sequence: TGCGCCAGCAGCTTGGACGGGAATAATGAAAAACTGTTTTTT. This sequence encodes CASSLDGNNEKLFF.

The chain has TRBV19 and TRBJ1-4; 7 nucleotides match TRBD1. In germline, CDR1 is LNHDA, CDR2 SQIVND (reference sequence). The trim removed 8 bases at V and 7 bases at J, leaving 7 bases unmatched. This CDR3 has 13 amino acids. The CDR3 loop is CASLRGHGEKLFF. In nucleotides, the CDR3 is TGTGCCAGTCTGAGGGGGCATGGTGAAAAACTGTTTTTT.

This rearrangement joins TRBV6-2 or TRBV6-3 to TRBJ2-3, with D hard to call. This CDR3 is built from 11 residues. Trimming took off 4 bases at V and 5 bases at J, with 4 bases between the two ends. Germline values: CDR1 MNHEY, CDR2 SVGEGT. The CDR3 reads CASSSKDTQYF. Here the CDR3 DNA reads TGTGCCAGCAGTTCCAAAGATACGCAGTATTTT.

This rearrangement joins TRBV28 to TRBJ1-6; a possible D gene is TRBD1 (6 bases). The CDR3 contains 14 residues. CDR1 is MDHEN, CDR2 SYDVKM, per germline. Trimming left V 6 bases short and J 5 bases short, with 11 bases between. The CDR3 DNA reads as TGTGCCAGCAGACGGGGGGCCGATAATTCACCCCTCCACTTT. Encoded protein: CASRRGADNSPLHF.

This sequence joins TRBV9 and TRBJ1-6; perhaps TRBD1 as D (5 bases). The length of the CDR3 is 15 residues. V lost 4 bases, J lost 7 bases, and 15 bases lay in between. The germline CDR1 and CDR2 sequences are SGDLS and YYNGEE. In nucleotides, the CDR3 is TGTGCCAGCAGCATAAAATGGCAGGGCAATTCACCCCTCCACTTT. It specifies CASSIKWQGNSPLHF.

The chain has TRBV7-9 and TRBJ2-1, with TRBD1 as a possible D gene (6 bases). Trimming cost V 3 bases and J 0 bases, with 9 bases left between them. The CDR3 consists of 15 residues. Germline lookup yields CDR1 SEHNR and CDR2 FQNEAQ (reference sequence). CDR3 protein: CASSFPGVSYNEQFF. In DNA, the CDR3 is TGTGCCAGCAGCTTCCCAGGGGTCTCCTACAATGAGCAGTTCTTC.

V and J are TRBV2 and TRBJ1-1; D is unresolved. CDR1 is SNHLY and CDR2 is FYNNEI in the germline V gene. The CDR3 is 13 residues long. The V end was cut by 7 bases, the J end by 5 bases, with 14 bases between. The CDR3 DNA sequence: TGTGCCAGCACAGGAGTTACGGGGACTGAAGCTTTCTTT. Amino acid sequence: CASTGVTGTEAFF.

The chain carries TRBV15 and TRBJ2-6; tentatively, D is TRBD1 (5 bases). Trimming removed 2 bases from V and 0 bases from J, with 8 bases in between. The CDR3 extends over 16 amino acids. In germline, CDR1 is LNHNV, CDR2 YYDKDF (reference sequence). CDR3 DNA: TGTGCCACCAGCAGACAGGGTTTCTCTGGGGCCAACGTCCTGACTTTC. Its protein is CATSRQGFSGANVLTF.

There are a few counts of this clone. The chain uses TRBV19 and TRBJ2-2; weak D call: TRBD2 (6 bases). Germline V gene sequence: CDR1 LNHDA, CDR2 SQIVND (reference sequence). The CDR3 sequence is 15 residues long. Between the trimmed V and J ends, which lost 11 bases and 3 bases, there was a span of 19 bases. CDR3 sequence reads: CASPPPGVDTGELFF. In DNA form, the CDR3 reads TGTGCCTCCCCTCCTCCGGGGGTCGACACCGGGGAGCTGTTTTTT.

The chain combines TRBV18 with TRBJ2-2; a possible D gene is TRBD2 (6 bases). CDR1 and CDR2 (germline): KGHSH, LQKENI. This CDR3 has 16 residues. V lost 6 bases and J lost 0, with 14 bases in between. CDR3 nucleotide sequence: TGTGCCAGCTCTCGCGGGACGGCTGCGAACACCGGGGAGCTGTTTTTT. Protein: CASSRGTAANTGELFF. Based on the CDR3 plus reference TRBV18 and TRBJ2-2, the full variable domain is NAGVMQNPRHLVRRRGQEARLRCSPMKGHSHVYWYRQLPEEGLKFMVYLQKENIIDESGMPKERFSAEFPKEGPSILRIQQVVRGDSAAYFCASSRGTAANTGELFFGEGSRLTVL.

The J gene is TRBJ1-4, the V gene TRBV6-5; 7 bases are a match to TRBD1. From germline, CDR1 is MNHEY and CDR2 SVGAGI. Germline trimming cut 6 bases from V and 7 bases from J; bases unmatched to any gene: 8. CDR3 length: 14 residues. The CDR3 reads CASRLGTVGEKLFF. CDR3 DNA: TGTGCCAGCAGATTAGGGACAGTGGGTGAAAAACTGTTTTTT.

This clone has more than one count but fewer than ten. CDR3 nucleotide sequence: TGTGCCAGCAGCGGATGGGACAGGGGAGTTACTAATGAAAAACTGTTTTTT. Translated: CASSGWDRGVTNEKLFF. The chain uses TRBV11-2 and TRBJ1-4; 10 nucleotides match TRBD1. The germline gives CDR1 SGHAT, CDR2 FQNNGV. The ends lost 5 bases at V and 2 bases at J; junction bases unmatched: 8. CDR3 length: 17 amino acids.

J is TRBJ2-7 and V is TRBV7-2; a possible D gene is TRBD2 (5 bases). CDR3 length equals 13 residues. From germline, CDR1 is SGHTA and CDR2 FQGNSA. The ends were cut back, 3 bases at V and 3 bases at J, with 9 bases in the middle. The DNA for the CDR3 is TGTGCCAGCAGCTTCGGGGTTTTCTACGAGCAGTACTTC. This translates into CASSFGVFYEQYF. Combining the CDR3 with reference TRBV7-2 and TRBJ2-7 gives the whole variable domain GAGVSQSPSNKVTEKGKDVELRCDPISGHTALYWYRQSLGQGLEFLIYFQGNSAPDKSGLPSDRFSAERTGGSVSTLTIQRTQQEDSAVYLCASSFGVFYEQYFGPGTRLTVT.

This clone was recorded a few times. V and J are TRBV5-1 and TRBJ1-2; D may be TRBD1 (6 bases). V was clipped by 4 bases and J by 4 bases, with 17 bases between them. The germline gives CDR1 SGHRS, CDR2 YFSETQ. CDR3 size: 15 residues. The CDR3, as DNA: TGCGCCAGCAGCCCCGTCCCGGGACAACCCTATGGCTACACCTTC. Its protein is CASSPVPGQPYGYTF.

This rearrangement joins TRBV5-5 to TRBJ1-1; D is uncertain. Germline V lookup: CDR1 SGHKS, CDR2 YYEKEE (reference sequence). This CDR3 has 12 amino acids. Trimming stripped 4 bases from V and 4 bases from J, with 8 bases between. The CDR3 region is CASSPEVTEAFF. The DNA for the CDR3 is TGTGCCAGCAGCCCCGAGGTCACTGAAGCTTTCTTT.

The CDR3 reads CASSRDRDLNYGYTF. For the CDR3, the DNA is TGTGCCAGTAGTAGGGACAGGGATTTAAACTATGGCTACACCTTC. The chain links TRBV19 to TRBJ1-2; 9 bases agree with TRBD1. The CDR3 runs to 15 residues. V lost 4 bases to trimming and J lost 2 bases; unmatched junction nucleotides: 5. Germline V gives CDR1 LNHDA, CDR2 SQIVND (reference sequence). Full variable domain (outside the CDR3, taken from reference TRBV19 and TRBJ1-2): DGGITQSPKYLFRKEGQNVTLSCEQNLNHDAMYWYRQDPGQGLRLIYYSQIVNDFQKGDIAEGYSVSREKKESFPLTVTSAQKNPTAFYLCASSRDRDLNYGYTFGSGTRLTVV.

V and J are TRBV29-1 and TRBJ2-1; D may be TRBD2 (6 bases). The germline CDR1 and CDR2 sequences are SQVTM and ANQGSEA. V was pared by 0 bases and J by 2 bases, with 20 bases between. The CDR3 is 18 residues long. The DNA of the CDR3 is TGCAGCGTTGAAGATCTTGGTCATAGCGGAATGCCCTACAATGAGCAGTTCTTC. This sequence encodes CSVEDLGHSGMPYNEQFF.

The rearrangement links TRBV6-2 or TRBV6-3 to TRBJ1-2; TRBD1 might be the D (6 bases). CDR1 and CDR2 (germline): MNHEY, SVGEGT. V dropped 4 bases and J dropped 3 bases, with 15 bases sitting between them. CDR3 length: 15 amino acids. DNA of the CDR3: TGTGCCAGCAGTTCGTACCGGGACAACCACTATGGCTACACCTTC. Its translation: CASSSYRDNHYGYTF.

V gene TRBV6-2 or TRBV6-3 combines with J gene TRBJ1-2; weak D call: TRBD1 (6 bases). Trimming removed 4 bases from V and 8 bases from J, with 14 bases in between. The CDR3 runs to 13 residues. The germline gives CDR1 MNHEY, CDR2 SVGEGT. CDR3 DNA: TGTGCCAGCAGTTCCGGGACATCAGGCGGCTACACCTTC. Encoded protein: CASSSGTSGGYTF.

This clone appeared a single time. The genes are TRBV2 and TRBJ2-7, with 9 bases that match TRBD1. The ends lost 3 bases at V and 3 bases at J; junction bases unmatched: 6. Germline assignment: CDR1 SNHLY and CDR2 FYNNEI. The CDR3 runs 15 residues. As DNA, the CDR3 is TGTGCCAGCAGTGACATTCCGGGACAGGGCTACGAGCAGTACTTC. The encoded protein is CASSDIPGQGYEQYF.

Remarks on this clone: Distinct nucleotide sequences in the sample also encode this CDR3. The V and J genes are TRBV6-2 or TRBV6-3 and TRBJ1-5; 8 bases agree with TRBD1. Germline values: CDR1 MNHEY, CDR2 SVGEGT. The V segment lost 4 bases and the J segment 2 bases; nucleotides outside the gene matches: 4. The CDR3 is 15 amino acids. The CDR3 DNA reads TGTGCCAGCAGTTTACAGGGGGTGGGCAATCAGCCCCAGCATTTT. Protein product: CASSLQGVGNQPQHF.

The chain uses TRBV2 and TRBJ1-6, with D hard to call. The CDR3 runs to 15 residues. Germline V CDR1 and CDR2: SNHLY, FYNNEI. The V end lost 0 bases, the J end lost 7 bases, and 10 bases lay between the germline ends. CDR3 in amino acids: CASSEAPGLNSPLHF. Here the CDR3 DNA reads TGTGCCAGCAGTGAAGCGCCCGGGTTGAATTCACCCCTCCACTTT. Variable domain in full (rest from reference TRBV2 and TRBJ1-6): EPEVTQTPSHQVTQMGQEVILRCVPISNHLYFYWYRQILGQKVEFLVSFYNNEISEKSEIFDDQFSVERPDGSNFTLKIRSTKLEDSAMYFCASSEAPGLNSPLHFGNGTRLTVT.